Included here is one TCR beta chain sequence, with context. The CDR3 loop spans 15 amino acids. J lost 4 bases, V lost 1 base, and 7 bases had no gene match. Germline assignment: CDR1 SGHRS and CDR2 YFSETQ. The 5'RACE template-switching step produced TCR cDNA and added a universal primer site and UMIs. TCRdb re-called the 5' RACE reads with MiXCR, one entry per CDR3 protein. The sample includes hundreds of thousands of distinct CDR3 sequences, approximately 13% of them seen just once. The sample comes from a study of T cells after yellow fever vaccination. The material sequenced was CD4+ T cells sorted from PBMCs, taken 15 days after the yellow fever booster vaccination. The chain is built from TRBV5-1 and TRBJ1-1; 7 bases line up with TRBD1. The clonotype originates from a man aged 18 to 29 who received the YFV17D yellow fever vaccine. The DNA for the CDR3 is TGCGCCAGCAGCTTGATAGGGGGCGGGGGCACTGAAGCTTTCTTT. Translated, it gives CASSLIGGGGTEAFF.